The T cell receptor (beta chain) described here comes from a study of T cells in Graves' hyperthyroidism and ophthalmopathy. What was amplified from RNA transcripts were TCR beta CDR3 regions. Researchers ran a first-round RT-PCR on the TCR CDR3 using the HTBI primer set. TCRdb used MiXCR to reprocess the multiplex PCR reads, holding one entry per CDR3 protein. The data show some 500,000 distinct CDR3 sequences, 13% to 15% seen once. This CDR3 has 16 residues. The germline V gene has CDR1 KGHSH and CDR2 LQKENI. The V and J ends lost 3 bases and 3 bases respectively, with 15 bases between them. Study-wide results and limits: Among thyroid clonotypes expanded above 0.001, most also appeared in blood.

The authors deemed Graves' hyperthyroidism stable absent ophthalmopathy progression within 18 months. Hyperthyroidism in the patients, aged 18 to 65, was newly diagnosed and under 2 months in duration. For the diagnoses, clinical symptoms, serum thyroxine and TRAb, thyroid ultrasound and orbital computed tomography were used. This clonotype was found many times. Its antigen remains unknown. This clonotype was sampled from a young woman with Graves' hyperthyroidism. Sequencing was performed on blood. The V and J genes are TRBV18 and TRBJ1-3; tentatively, D is TRBD1 (5 bases). CDR3 DNA sequence: TGTGCCAGCTCACCTTACGGACAACCCGATGGAAACACCATATATTTT. It encodes CASSPYGQPDGNTIYF.